The 19 T cell receptor beta chains in this list originate from one sample, sequenced in a study of T cells in Graves' hyperthyroidism and ophthalmopathy. TCR beta CDR3 sequences were amplified from RNA transcripts. Initially, a first-round RT-PCR of the TCR CDR3 employed the HTBI primer set. From the multiplex PCR reads, TCRdb called clonotypes with MiXCR, one entry per CDR3 protein. The sample has 200,000 to 250,000 distinct CDR3 sequences, less than 20% seen once. The sample comprised blood. These receptors were obtained from a woman aged 18-30 years with Graves' ophthalmopathy.

The chain recombines TRBV19 with TRBJ2-3; D uncertain. V was pared by 0 bases and J by 2 bases, with 9 bases between. The CDR3 is 15 residues long. Germline CDR1 LNHDA, CDR2 SQIVND (reference sequence). This CDR3 reads CASSIELTFTDTQYF. DNA for the CDR3: TGTGCCAGTAGTATAGAACTTACCTTCACAGATACGCAGTATTTT.

This clonotype was detected many times. The chain joins TRBV27 to TRBJ2-5; tentative D call: TRBD2 (6 bases). The CDR3 runs 14 residues. Germline CDR1 reads MNHEY; CDR2 reads SMNVEV (reference sequence). Trimming took 7 bases from V and 5 from J, leaving 17 bases between them. As DNA, the CDR3 is TGTGCCAGCAAGCGAAACGGGAGAGGGGAGACCCAGTACTTC. Protein sequence: CASKRNGRGETQYF.

At least ten counts were recorded for this clonotype. The CDR3, as DNA: TGTGCCAGCAGCTTGGGACTAGCAACCCTCCTCCGGGGCGGGGAGCTGTTTTTT. Its translation: CASSLGLATLLRGGELFF. The gene calls are TRBV7-2 and TRBJ2-2; 9 bases agree with TRBD2. The germline gives CDR1 SGHTA, CDR2 FQGNSA. The junction had 15 bases not matched to a gene; V was cut back by 3 bases and J by 7 bases. This CDR3 region has 18 residues.

In its sample, this clonotype was seen many times. This chain uses TRBV9 with TRBJ1-2, with TRBD1 as a possible D gene (6 bases). CDR3 length equals 13 residues. The V gene lost 7 bases and the J gene lost 2 bases, with 12 bases spanning the gap. Per the germline V gene, CDR1 is SGDLS and CDR2 is YYNGEE. The DNA for the CDR3 is TGTGCCAGCTCGACAGGAGACAACTATGGCTACACCTTC. It translates to CASSTGDNYGYTF.

The gene calls are TRBV5-6 and TRBJ2-4; D is undetermined. V was pared by 1 base and J by 1 base, with 6 bases between. Germline CDR1 and CDR2: SGHDT and YYEEEE. This CDR3 is 14 amino acids long. For the CDR3, the DNA is TGTGCCAGCAGCTTGAGGTGGGCCAAAAACATTCAGTACTTC. Translating gives CASSLRWAKNIQYF.

On this clonotype: Since a much larger clone is just one base distant, this may be a read error. This chain links TRBV12-3 or TRBV12-4 with TRBJ2-1; D assignment may be TRBD1 or TRBD2 (5 bases each). With 6 bases removed from V and 4 bases from J, the gap between germline ends came to 16 bases. The CDR3 runs 15 residues. The CDR3 DNA reads TGTGCCAGCAGGACTACAGGCCAATTGTACAATGAGCAGTTCTTC. Translated: CASRTTGQLYNEQFF.

There are many counts of this clonotype. The genes are TRBV7-3 and TRBJ2-5; possibly TRBD1 or TRBD2 for D (6 bases each). The CDR3 sequence is 15 residues long. The V end lost 5 bases, the J end lost 5 bases, and 18 bases lay between the germline ends. Germline V gives CDR1 SGHTA, CDR2 FQGTGA. The CDR3 nucleotides read TGTGCCAGCAGCCCCCTTGGGCAGGGGAGGGAGACCCAGTACTTC. It encodes CASSPLGQGRETQYF.

This clonotype was recorded at least ten times. A much larger clone lies one base from this, so it may be a read error. V usage is TRBV7-9 and J usage is TRBJ2-5, with D unresolved. Germline lookup yields CDR1 SEHNR and CDR2 FQNEAQ (reference sequence). This CDR3 is 11 amino acids long. V was shortened by 3 bases and J by 3 bases, with 2 bases between the two germline ends. This CDR3 reads CASSFKETQYF. The CDR3 nucleotides read TGTGCCAGCAGCTTCAAAGAGACCCAGTACTTC.

This clonotype was detected ten times or more. The CDR3 DNA is TGTGCCAGCAGCTTATGGGACGGCTCTGGAAACACCATATATTTT. Protein: CASSLWDGSGNTIYF. This chain uses TRBV11-2 with TRBJ1-3; perhaps TRBD1 as D (5 bases). V lost 2 bases and J lost 0, with 8 bases in between. This CDR3 comprises 15 residues. The germline V gene encodes CDR1 SGHAT and CDR2 FQNNGV.

This clonotype has ten or more counts. The V call is TRBV11-1, the J call TRBJ2-1, with 8 bases fitting TRBD2. This CDR3 is built from 17 residues. Germline V gene lookup returns CDR1 SGHAT and CDR2 FQDESV (reference sequence). The J segment lost 3 bases and the V segment lost 5 bases, leaving 12 bases of the junction unmatched. The CDR3 reads CASSPGRVAGGYNEQFF. CDR3 nucleotides: TGTGCCAGCAGCCCCGGGAGGGTGGCGGGGGGCTACAATGAGCAGTTCTTC.

This clonotype appeared many times. The J gene is TRBJ1-5, the V gene TRBV6-2 or TRBV6-3; D gene ambiguous. Per the germline V gene, CDR1 is MNHEY and CDR2 is SVGEGT. Trimming took off 0 bases at V and 2 bases at J, with 8 bases between the two ends. The CDR3 covers 15 residues. The CDR3 bases are TGTGCCAGCAGTTACTCGAGGCGGGGCAATCAGCCCCAGCATTTT. Translation: CASSYSRRGNQPQHF.

At least ten counts were recorded for this clonotype. The rearrangement joins TRBV20-1 to TRBJ2-1, with TRBD2 identical over 10 bases. The CDR3 covers 15 residues. Unmatched junction bases numbered 10, after V lost 6 bases and J lost 5 bases. The V gene's germline CDR1 is DFQATT and CDR2 SNEGSKA (reference sequence). For the CDR3, the DNA is TGCAGTGCCCGCGAGCGGGAGGGCCCCCACAATGAGCAGTTCTTC. Protein: CSAREREGPHNEQFF.

This clonotype came up many times. CDR3 residues: CASSPLVGTVLHNEQFF. The CDR3 DNA reads as TGTGCCAGCTCACCCCTCGTCGGGACAGTCCTGCACAATGAGCAGTTCTTC. The J gene is TRBJ2-1, the V gene TRBV18; the match to TRBD1 covers 7 bases. The V segment lost 3 bases and the J segment 5 bases; nucleotides outside the gene matches: 13. This CDR3 region has 17 residues. Germline loops: CDR1 KGHSH, CDR2 LQKENI.

This chain links TRBV20-1 with TRBJ2-1, with TRBD2 identical over 12 bases. The V segment lost 6 bases and the J segment 4 bases; nucleotides outside the gene matches: 10. Germline-derived CDR1 and CDR2 are DFQATT and SNEGSKA (reference sequence). The CDR3 has 16 residues. CDR3 coding DNA: TGCAGTGCCTACACCGTCCTAGCGGGAGGGTACAATGAGCAGTTCTTC. Protein product: CSAYTVLAGGYNEQFF.

The chain couples TRBV30 to TRBJ2-5, with D possibly called TRBD1 or TRBD2 (5 bases each). The CDR3 has 13 residues. The germline V and J ends were trimmed by 6 bases and 1 base, with 12 bases remaining between them. Germline loops: CDR1 GTSNPN, CDR2 SVGIG (reference sequence). CDR3 DNA sequence: TGTGCCTGCAACCGGGACGGCCAAGAGACCCAGTACTTC. Amino acid sequence: CACNRDGQETQYF.

Ten or more counts support this clonotype. The genes are TRBV29-1 and TRBJ2-7; D remains ambiguous. The V gene's germline CDR1 is SQVTM and CDR2 ANQGSEA. Trimming left V 7 bases short and J 2 bases short, with 12 bases between. The CDR3 has 12 residues. The CDR3 bases are TGCAGCGCCCTGAAGGGCGCCTACGAGCAGTACTTC. Amino acids: CSALKGAYEQYF.

This clonotype was found many times. The chain has TRBV10-3 and TRBJ1-1; no firm D call. Per the germline V gene, CDR1 is ENHRY and CDR2 is SYGVKD. The V gene lost 0 bases and the J gene lost 11 bases, with 10 bases spanning the gap. This CDR3 contains 12 residues. The CDR3 DNA sequence: TGTGCCATCAGTGAGTCAGGGCTGGGGGCTTTCTTT. This encodes CAISESGLGAFF.

This clonotype was counted many times. The chain combines TRBV20-1 with TRBJ2-7; D possibly corresponds to TRBD1 (6 bases). The CDR3 has 15 amino acids. Trimming removed 0 bases at V and 0 bases at J, with 12 bases between. Germline lookup yields CDR1 DFQATT and CDR2 SNEGSKA (reference sequence). The CDR3, as DNA: TGCAGTGCTAGAGAACAGGGAAGGCCCTCCTACGAGCAGTACTTC. It yields the protein CSAREQGRPSYEQYF.

This clonotype has ten or more counts. This sequence joins TRBV10-3 and TRBJ1-1; D is ambiguous. CDR3 length: 14 residues. Germline V gives CDR1 ENHRY, CDR2 SYGVKD. Trimming shortened V by 3 bases and J by 4 bases, and 12 bases separated the two germline ends. CDR3 in amino acids: CAISESQAITEAFF. The CDR3 nucleotides are TGTGCCATCAGTGAATCTCAGGCAATCACTGAAGCTTTCTTT.